Listed here are 3 T cell receptor beta chains from one sample, sequenced in a study of T-cell reconstitution after alpha-beta-depleted transplantation in children. The authors prepared the TCRbeta library with unique molecular identifiers. TCRdb analysed the PCR reads with MiXCR anew, one entry per CDR3 protein. The data contain around 300,000 distinct CDR3 sequences, around 10% of them seen just once; the ten biggest clones take up 20% to 25%. The input for sequencing was peripheral blood, taken 180 days after TCRalphabeta/CD19-depleted stem cell transplant. All receptors come from a male patient aged 2-9 years who had a stem cell transplant for chronic granulomatous disease, so the T cells may come from the graft donor.

This clonotype was counted at least ten times. V and J are TRBV6-2 or TRBV6-3 and TRBJ2-7, with 14 bases identical to TRBD2. The germline CDR1 and CDR2 sequences are MNHEY and SVGEGT. Losses at the gene ends were 10 bases for V and 5 bases for J; bases not matched to a gene: 7. The CDR3 is made up of 14 amino acids. CDR3 sequence: CATQGLAGAHEQYF. CDR3 nucleotides: TGTGCCACCCAGGGACTAGCGGGAGCCCACGAGCAGTACTTC.

This clonotype was counted ten times or more. This chain links TRBV7-3 with TRBJ2-1; TRBD2 matches at 7 bases. CDR1 is SGHTA, CDR2 FQGTGA, per germline. J gave up 8 bases and V 6 bases, and 10 bases lay outside the gene matches. This CDR3 has 14 amino acids. CDR3 nucleotide sequence: TGTGCCAGCAGTGGGGGGAGGGCTTTCGATGAGCAGTTCTTC. As protein: CASSGGRAFDEQFF.

The chain couples TRBV29-1 to TRBJ2-7, with 7 bases identical to TRBD1. The junction had 5 bases not matched to a gene; V was cut back by 0 bases and J by 3 bases. The germline gives CDR1 SQVTM, CDR2 ANQGSEA. This CDR3 is 14 amino acids long. The CDR3 loop reads CSVEDRGQDYEQYF. DNA of the CDR3: TGCAGCGTTGAAGATCGCGGACAGGACTACGAGCAGTACTTC.